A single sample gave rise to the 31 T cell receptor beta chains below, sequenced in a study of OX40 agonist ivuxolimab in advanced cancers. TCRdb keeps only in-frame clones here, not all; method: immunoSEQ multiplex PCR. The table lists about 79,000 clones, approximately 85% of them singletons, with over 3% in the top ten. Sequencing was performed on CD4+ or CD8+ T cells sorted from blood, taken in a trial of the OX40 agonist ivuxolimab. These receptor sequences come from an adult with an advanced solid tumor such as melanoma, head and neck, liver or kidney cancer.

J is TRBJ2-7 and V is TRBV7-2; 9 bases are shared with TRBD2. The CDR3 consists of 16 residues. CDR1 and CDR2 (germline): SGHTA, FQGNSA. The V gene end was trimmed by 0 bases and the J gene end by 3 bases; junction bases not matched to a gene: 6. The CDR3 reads CASSLARASGIYEQYF. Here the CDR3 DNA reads TGTGCCAGCAGCTTAGCGAGGGCTAGCGGGATCTACGAGCAGTACTTC.

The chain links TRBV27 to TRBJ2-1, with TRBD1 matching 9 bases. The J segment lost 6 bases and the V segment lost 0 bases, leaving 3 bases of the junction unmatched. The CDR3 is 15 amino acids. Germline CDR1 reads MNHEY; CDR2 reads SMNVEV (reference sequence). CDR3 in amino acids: CASSLSRTGVNEQFF. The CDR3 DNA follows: TGTGCCAGCAGTTTATCGCGGACAGGGGTCAATGAGCAGTTCTTC.

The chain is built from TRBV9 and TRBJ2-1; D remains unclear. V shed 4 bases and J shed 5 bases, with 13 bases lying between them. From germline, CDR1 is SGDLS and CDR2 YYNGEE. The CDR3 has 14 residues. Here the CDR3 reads CASSLDPGHNEQFF. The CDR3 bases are TGTGCCAGCAGCCTAGACCCCGGGCACAATGAGCAGTTCTTC.

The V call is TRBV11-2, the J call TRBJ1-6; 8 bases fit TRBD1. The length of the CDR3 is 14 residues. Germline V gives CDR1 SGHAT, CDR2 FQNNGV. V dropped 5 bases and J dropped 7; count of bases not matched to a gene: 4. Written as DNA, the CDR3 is TGTGCCAGCAGCCAGACAGGGGAGAATTCACCCCTCCACTTT. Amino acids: CASSQTGENSPLHF.

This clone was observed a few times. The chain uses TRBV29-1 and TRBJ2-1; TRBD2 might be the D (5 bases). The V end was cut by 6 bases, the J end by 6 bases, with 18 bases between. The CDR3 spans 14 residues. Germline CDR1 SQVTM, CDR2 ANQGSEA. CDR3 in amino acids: CSVTLGIRPNEQFF. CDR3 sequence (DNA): TGCAGCGTCACACTAGGAATCCGCCCCAATGAGCAGTTCTTC.

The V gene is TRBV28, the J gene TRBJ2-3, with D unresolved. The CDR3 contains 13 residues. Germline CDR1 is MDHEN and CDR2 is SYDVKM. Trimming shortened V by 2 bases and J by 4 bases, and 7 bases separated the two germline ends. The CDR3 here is CASSLTQADTQYF. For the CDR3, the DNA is TGTGCCAGCAGTTTAACCCAAGCAGATACGCAGTATTTT.

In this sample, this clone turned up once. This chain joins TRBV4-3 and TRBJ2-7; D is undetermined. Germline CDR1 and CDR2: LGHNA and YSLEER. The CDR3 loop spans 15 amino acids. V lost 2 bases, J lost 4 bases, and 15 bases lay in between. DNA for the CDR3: TGCGCCAGCAGCCAAAGCCTAGGGTCTATTTACGAGCAGTACTTC. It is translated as CASSQSLGSIYEQYF.

The CDR3 DNA sequence: TGTGCCAGCAGCCCCGACCTCACAGATACGCAGTATTTT. It codes for CASSPDLTDTQYF. This chain links TRBV2 with TRBJ2-3; D not resolved. The CDR3 loop spans 13 amino acids. The germline V gene encodes CDR1 SNHLY and CDR2 FYNNEI. Trimming took off 6 bases at V and 2 bases at J, with 9 bases between the two ends.

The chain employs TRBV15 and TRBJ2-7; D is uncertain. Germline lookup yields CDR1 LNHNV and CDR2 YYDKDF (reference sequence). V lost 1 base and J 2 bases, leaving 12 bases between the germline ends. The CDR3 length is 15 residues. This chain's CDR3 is CATSRARQPTYEQYF. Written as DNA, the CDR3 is TGTGCCACCAGCAGAGCCCGACAACCAACCTACGAGCAGTACTTC.

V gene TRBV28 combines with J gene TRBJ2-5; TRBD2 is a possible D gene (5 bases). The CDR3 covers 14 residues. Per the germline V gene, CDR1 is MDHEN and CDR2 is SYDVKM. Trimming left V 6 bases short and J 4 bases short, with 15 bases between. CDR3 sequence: CASREANLGETQYF. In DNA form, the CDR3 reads TGTGCCAGCAGGGAGGCTAACCTCGGAGAGACCCAGTACTTC.

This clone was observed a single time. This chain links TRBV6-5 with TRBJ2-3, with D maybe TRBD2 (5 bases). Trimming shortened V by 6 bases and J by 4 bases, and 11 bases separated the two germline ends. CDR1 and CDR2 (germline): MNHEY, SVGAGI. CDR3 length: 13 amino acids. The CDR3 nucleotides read TGTGCCAGCAGCCCTAGCACCCCAGATACGCAGTATTTT. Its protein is CASSPSTPDTQYF.

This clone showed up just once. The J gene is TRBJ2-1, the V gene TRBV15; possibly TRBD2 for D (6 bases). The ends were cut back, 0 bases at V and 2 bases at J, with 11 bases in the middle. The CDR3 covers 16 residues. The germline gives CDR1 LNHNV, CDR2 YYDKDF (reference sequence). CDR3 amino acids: CATSREGRGTYNEQFF. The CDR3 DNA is TGTGCCACCAGCAGAGAAGGGCGGGGAACCTACAATGAGCAGTTCTTC. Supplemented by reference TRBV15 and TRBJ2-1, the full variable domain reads DAMVIQNPRYQVTQFGKPVTLSCSQTLNHNVMYWYQQKSSQAPKLLFHYYDKDFNNEADTPDNFQSRRPNTSFCFLDIRSPGLGDTAMYLCATSREGRGTYNEQFFGPGTRLTVL.

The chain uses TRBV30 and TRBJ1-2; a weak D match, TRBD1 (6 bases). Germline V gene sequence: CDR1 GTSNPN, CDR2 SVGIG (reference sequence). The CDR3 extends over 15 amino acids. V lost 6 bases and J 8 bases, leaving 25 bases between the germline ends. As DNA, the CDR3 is TGTGCCTGCCGACCCTGGGGGAGGGGGGCGAGAGGCTACACCTTC. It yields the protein CACRPWGRGARGYTF.

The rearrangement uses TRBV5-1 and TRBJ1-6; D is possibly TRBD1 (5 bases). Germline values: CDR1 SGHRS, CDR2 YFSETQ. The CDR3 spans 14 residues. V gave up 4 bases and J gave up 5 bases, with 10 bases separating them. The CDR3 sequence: CASSTDRDNSPLHF. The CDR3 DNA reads TGCGCCAGCAGCACAGACAGAGATAATTCACCCCTCCACTTT.

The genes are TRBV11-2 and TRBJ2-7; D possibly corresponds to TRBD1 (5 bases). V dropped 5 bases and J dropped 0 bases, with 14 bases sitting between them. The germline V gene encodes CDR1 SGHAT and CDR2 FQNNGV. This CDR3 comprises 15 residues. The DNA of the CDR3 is TGTGCCAGCAGCCTCGGGCAGGGCCTCTCCTACGAGCAGTACTTC. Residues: CASSLGQGLSYEQYF.

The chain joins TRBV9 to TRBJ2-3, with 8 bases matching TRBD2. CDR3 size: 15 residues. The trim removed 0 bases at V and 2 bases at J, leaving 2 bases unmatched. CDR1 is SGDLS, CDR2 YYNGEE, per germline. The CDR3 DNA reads TGTGCCAGCAGCGTAGCGGGAGGGCCCACAGATACGCAGTATTTT. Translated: CASSVAGGPTDTQYF.

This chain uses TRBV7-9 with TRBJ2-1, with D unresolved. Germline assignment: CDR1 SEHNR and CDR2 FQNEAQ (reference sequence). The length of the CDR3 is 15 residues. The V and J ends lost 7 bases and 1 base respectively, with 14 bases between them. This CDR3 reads CASNPHLQSYNEQFF. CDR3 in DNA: TGTGCCAGCAACCCCCACCTGCAGTCCTACAATGAGCAGTTCTTC.

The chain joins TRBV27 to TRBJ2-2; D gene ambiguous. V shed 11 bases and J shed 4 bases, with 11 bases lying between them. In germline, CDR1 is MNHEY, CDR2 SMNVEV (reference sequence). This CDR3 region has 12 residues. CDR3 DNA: TGTGCCGCCTCCAAGGGCACCGGGGAGCTGTTTTTT. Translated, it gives CAASKGTGELFF.

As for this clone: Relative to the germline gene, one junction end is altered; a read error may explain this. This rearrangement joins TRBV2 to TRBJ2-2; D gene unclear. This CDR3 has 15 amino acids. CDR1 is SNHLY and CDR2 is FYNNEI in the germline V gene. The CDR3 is CTSSGWGYNTGELFF. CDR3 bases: TGTACCAGCAGTGGATGGGGATACAACACCGGGGAGCTGTTTTTT.

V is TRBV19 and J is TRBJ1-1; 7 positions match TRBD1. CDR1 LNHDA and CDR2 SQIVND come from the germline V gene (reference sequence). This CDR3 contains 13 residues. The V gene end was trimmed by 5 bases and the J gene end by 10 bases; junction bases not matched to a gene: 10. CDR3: CASSLDREAPAFF. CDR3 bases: TGTGCCAGTAGTCTTGACAGGGAAGCACCAGCTTTCTTT. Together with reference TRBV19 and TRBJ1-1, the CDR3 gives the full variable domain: DGGITQSPKYLFRKEGQNVTLSCEQNLNHDAMYWYRQDPGQGLRLIYYSQIVNDFQKGDIAEGYSVSREKKESFPLTVTSAQKNPTAFYLCASSLDREAPAFFGQGTRLTVV.

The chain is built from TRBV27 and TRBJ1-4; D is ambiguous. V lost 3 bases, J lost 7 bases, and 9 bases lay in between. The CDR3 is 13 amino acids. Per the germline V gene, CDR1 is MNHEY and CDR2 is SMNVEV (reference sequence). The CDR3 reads CASSFIVGEKLFF. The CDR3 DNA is TGTGCCAGCAGTTTTATCGTTGGTGAAAAACTGTTTTTT.

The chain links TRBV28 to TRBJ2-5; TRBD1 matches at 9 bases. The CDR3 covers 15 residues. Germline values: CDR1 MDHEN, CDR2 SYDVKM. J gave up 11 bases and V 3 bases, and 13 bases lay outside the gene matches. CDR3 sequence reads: CASSFRDRGKSEQYF. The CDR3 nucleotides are TGTGCCAGCAGTTTTCGCGACAGGGGGAAATCGGAGCAGTACTTC. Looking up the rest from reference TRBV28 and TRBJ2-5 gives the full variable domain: DVKVTQSSRYLVKRTGEKVFLECVQDMDHENMFWYRQDPGLGLRLIYFSYDVKMKEKGDIPEGYSVSREKKERFSLILESASTNQTSMYLCASSFRDRGKSEQYFGPGTRLLVL.

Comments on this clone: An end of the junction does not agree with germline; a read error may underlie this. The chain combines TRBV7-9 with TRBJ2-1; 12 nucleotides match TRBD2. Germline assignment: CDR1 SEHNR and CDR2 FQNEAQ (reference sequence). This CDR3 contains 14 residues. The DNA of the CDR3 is TGTGCCAGCAGCCTAGCGGGAGGGCTGAATGAGCAGTTCTTC. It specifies CASSLAGGLNEQFF.

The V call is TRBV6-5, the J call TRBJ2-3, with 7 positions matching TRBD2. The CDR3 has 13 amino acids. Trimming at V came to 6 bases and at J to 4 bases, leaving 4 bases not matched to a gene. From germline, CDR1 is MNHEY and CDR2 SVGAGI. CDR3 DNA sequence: TGTGCCAGCAGACCCGGGGGGTCAGATACGCAGTATTTT. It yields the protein CASRPGGSDTQYF.

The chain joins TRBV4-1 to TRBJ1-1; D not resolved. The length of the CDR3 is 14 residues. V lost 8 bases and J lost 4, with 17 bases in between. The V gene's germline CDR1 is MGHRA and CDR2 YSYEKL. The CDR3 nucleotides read TGCGCCAGCGTACCCGGGCCCTGGACCACTGAAGCTTTCTTT. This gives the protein CASVPGPWTTEAFF.

CDR3 nucleotide sequence: TGCGCCAGCAGCCAAGATTTGGATAATGAAAAACTGTTTTTT. Its translation is CASSQDLDNEKLFF. This rearrangement joins TRBV4-1 to TRBJ1-4; no clear D gene. The V end lost 0 bases, the J end lost 4 bases, and 6 bases lay between the germline ends. This CDR3 comprises 14 residues. Germline V gene lookup returns CDR1 MGHRA and CDR2 YSYEKL.

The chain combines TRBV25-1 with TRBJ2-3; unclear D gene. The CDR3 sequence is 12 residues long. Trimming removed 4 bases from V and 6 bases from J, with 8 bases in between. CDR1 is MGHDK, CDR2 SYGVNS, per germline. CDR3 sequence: CASSVLGDTQYF. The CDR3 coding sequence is TGTGCCAGCAGTGTTTTGGGGGATACGCAGTATTTT.

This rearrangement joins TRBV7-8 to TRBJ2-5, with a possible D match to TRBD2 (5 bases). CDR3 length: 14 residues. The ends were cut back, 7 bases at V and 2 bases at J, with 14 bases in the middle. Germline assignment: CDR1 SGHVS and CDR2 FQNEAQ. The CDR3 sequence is CASTGGFEQETQYF. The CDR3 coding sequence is TGTGCCAGCACCGGAGGCTTCGAACAAGAGACCCAGTACTTC.

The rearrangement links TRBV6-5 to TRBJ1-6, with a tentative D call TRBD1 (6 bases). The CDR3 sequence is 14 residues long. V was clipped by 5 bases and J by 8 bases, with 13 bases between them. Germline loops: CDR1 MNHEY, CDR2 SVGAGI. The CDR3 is CASSPLDSYSPLHF. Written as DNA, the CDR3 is TGTGCCAGCAGTCCCCTGGACAGCTATTCACCCCTCCACTTT.

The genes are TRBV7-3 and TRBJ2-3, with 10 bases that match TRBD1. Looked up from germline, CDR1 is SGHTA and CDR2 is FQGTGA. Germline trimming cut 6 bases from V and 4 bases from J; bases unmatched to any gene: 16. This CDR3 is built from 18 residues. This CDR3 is CASSRGQGSSWVPDTQYF. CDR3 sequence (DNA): TGTGCCAGCAGTAGGGGACAGGGGTCGTCCTGGGTCCCAGATACGCAGTATTTT.

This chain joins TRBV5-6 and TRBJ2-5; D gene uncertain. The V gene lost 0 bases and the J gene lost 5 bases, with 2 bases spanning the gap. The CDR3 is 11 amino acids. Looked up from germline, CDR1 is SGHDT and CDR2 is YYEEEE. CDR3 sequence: CASSLDETQYF. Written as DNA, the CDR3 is TGTGCCAGCAGCTTGGATGAGACCCAGTACTTC.